These 18 T cell receptor beta chains originate from one sample sequenced in a study of lymphopenia after photon versus proton radiotherapy. Profiling relied on immunoSEQ multiplex PCR, and the TCRdb table lists in-frame clones only, not all of them. The sample has some 20,000 clones; about 83% are singletons. This sample comprised peripheral blood, obtained from a patient treated with photon-based radiotherapy. The receptors were gathered from a woman aged 45-60 years with pancreatic cancer.

J is TRBJ1-3 and V is TRBV29-1; D gene ambiguous. The ends were cut back, 3 bases at V and 0 bases at J, with 15 bases in the middle. Per germline, CDR1 SQVTM and CDR2 ANQGSEA. The CDR3 contains 16 residues. The CDR3 DNA reads TGCAGCGTTGATGGTTCTCAGGATGCCTCTGGAAACACCATATATTTT. It yields the protein CSVDGSQDASGNTIYF.

The chain is built from TRBV7-8 and TRBJ1-2; D is undetermined. There are 14 residues in the CDR3. Germline V CDR1 and CDR2: SGHVS, FQNEAQ. The V and J ends lost 1 base and 5 bases respectively, with 11 bases between them. DNA of the CDR3: TGTGCCAGCAGCTTAGGAACAGCAGATTATGGCTACACCTTC. Translation gives CASSLGTADYGYTF.

The CDR3 bases are TGTGCCAGCAGCCCCGTAGGGACCTCTGGAAACACCATATATTTT. This codes for CASSPVGTSGNTIYF. V gene TRBV14 combines with J gene TRBJ1-3; tentative D call: TRBD1 (5 bases). The CDR3 runs to 15 residues. The ends were cut back, 4 bases at V and 0 bases at J, with 10 bases in the middle. The germline V gene encodes CDR1 SGHDN and CDR2 FVKESK.

The V call is TRBV5-1, the J call TRBJ2-1; 7 nucleotides line up with TRBD2. CDR1 SGHRS and CDR2 YFSETQ come from the germline V gene. The CDR3 is 16 amino acids. With 0 bases clipped from V and 6 bases from J, the junction kept 9 bases outside the gene matches. CDR3 DNA sequence: TGCGCCAGCAGCTTGGGTCAATTCGGGACTACCAATGAGCAGTTCTTC. Protein: CASSLGQFGTTNEQFF.

The chain uses TRBV10-3 and TRBJ2-4, with 8 nucleotides matching TRBD2. This CDR3 has 16 amino acids. Trimming removed 3 bases from V and 2 bases from J; junction bases left unmatched: 6. From germline, CDR1 is ENHRY and CDR2 SYGVKD. The DNA for the CDR3 is TGTGCCATCAGTGAATTTAGCGGGACGTCCAAAAACATTCAGTACTTC. This translates into CAISEFSGTSKNIQYF.

The count of this clone is one. V is TRBV5-1 and J is TRBJ2-1; 9 bases line up with TRBD1. V was clipped by 0 bases and J by 12 bases; unmatched bases: 16. CDR3 length equals 17 residues. Germline V gene data show CDR1 as SGHRS and CDR2 as YFSETQ. The CDR3 sequence: CASSLVNRDRASAGQFF. The DNA of the CDR3 is TGCGCCAGCAGCTTGGTCAATCGGGACAGGGCCTCGGCAGGGCAGTTCTTC.

Of note for this clone: At one end the junction does not follow the germline gene, possibly because of a read error. The J gene is TRBJ2-5, the V gene TRBV7-2; D gene unclear. The CDR3 totals 16 residues. CDR1 is SGHTA, CDR2 FQGNSA, per germline. CDR3 nucleotides: TGTGCCAGCAGCTTAGCCTTAGCCAGCAGGCAAGGGACCCAGTACTTC. This sequence encodes CASSLALASRQGTQYF.

In DNA form, the CDR3 reads TGTGCCAGCAGCCAAGGGGAGTCTGGAAACACCATATATTTT. Protein sequence: CASSQGESGNTIYF. The chain combines TRBV7-9 with TRBJ1-3; a weak D match, TRBD1 (5 bases). The CDR3 has 14 amino acids. Germline CDR1 SEHNR, CDR2 FQNEAQ (reference sequence). V lost 5 bases to trimming and J lost 1 base, with 9 bases between them.

The rearrangement joins TRBV5-1 to TRBJ2-1; D may be TRBD2 (6 bases). This CDR3 region has 15 residues. Germline V gene data show CDR1 as SGHRS and CDR2 as YFSETQ. Trimming removed 0 bases from V and 0 bases from J, with 7 bases in between. The CDR3 region has the DNA TGCGCCAGCAGCTTGGACGGGAGCTCCTACAATGAGCAGTTCTTC. Its translation is CASSLDGSSYNEQFF.

This clone turned up a few times. The chain recombines TRBV7-6 with TRBJ2-7; tentative D call: TRBD1 (5 bases). Germline V CDR1 and CDR2: SGHVS, FNYEAQ. CDR3 size: 13 residues. The germline V and J ends were trimmed by 0 bases and 5 bases, with 8 bases remaining between them. In DNA, the CDR3 is TGTGCCAGCAGCTTAGCACCCAGGGACGAGCAGTACTTC. The encoded protein is CASSLAPRDEQYF.

V usage is TRBV29-1 and J usage is TRBJ2-3, with 10 bases identical to TRBD1. The length of the CDR3 is 14 residues. Per the germline V gene, CDR1 is SQVTM and CDR2 is ANQGSEA. V dropped 4 bases and J dropped 3; count of bases not matched to a gene: 4. DNA for the CDR3: TGCAGCGTTGGGACAGGGGGTGAGACAGATACGCAGTATTTT. Its translation is CSVGTGGETDTQYF.

This rearrangement joins TRBV9 to TRBJ2-7; 8 nucleotides align to TRBD2. V dropped 0 bases and J dropped 6; count of bases not matched to a gene: 5. Germline CDR1 and CDR2: SGDLS and YYNGEE. CDR3 length equals 14 residues. CDR3 amino acids: CASSVGREGREQYF. The CDR3 DNA reads as TGTGCCAGCAGCGTAGGACGGGAGGGCCGCGAGCAGTACTTC. Combining the CDR3 with reference TRBV9 and TRBJ2-7 gives the whole variable domain DSGVTQTPKHLITATGQRVTLRCSPRSGDLSVYWYQQSLDQGLQFLIQYYNGEERAKGNILERFSAQQFPDLHSELNLSSLELGDSALYFCASSVGREGREQYFGPGTRLTVT.

V gene TRBV9 combines with J gene TRBJ2-6; 7 positions match TRBD1. CDR1 is SGDLS, CDR2 YYNGEE, per germline. Germline trimming cut 2 bases from V and 0 bases from J; bases unmatched to any gene: 8. The CDR3 is 18 amino acids. In nucleotides, the CDR3 is TGTGCCAGCAGCGTTCGACAGGGTGAAGTCTCTGGGGCCAACGTCCTGACTTTC. Its protein is CASSVRQGEVSGANVLTF.

The V and J genes are TRBV7-9 and TRBJ2-5; D may be TRBD1 (6 bases). CDR3 length: 14 residues. The germline gives CDR1 SEHNR, CDR2 FQNEAQ (reference sequence). V dropped 4 bases and J dropped 4 bases, with 13 bases sitting between them. Written as DNA, the CDR3 is TGTGCCAGCAGCTCCGACAGGATTCTAGAGACCCAGTACTTC. It encodes CASSSDRILETQYF.

The chain links TRBV27 to TRBJ2-7, with 7 bases identical to TRBD1. The CDR3 is made up of 15 amino acids. The V gene end was trimmed by 4 bases and the J gene end by 5 bases; junction bases not matched to a gene: 11. CDR1 and CDR2 from the germline V gene are MNHEY and SMNVEV (reference sequence). The CDR3 DNA reads as TGTGCCAGCAGTTCTCCTCCAGGGGGAATCGACGAGCAGTACTTC. Its translation is CASSSPPGGIDEQYF.

Here the CDR3 DNA reads TGCGCCAGCAGCCAAGATGGAGTGAACACTGAAGCTTTCTTT. This sequence encodes CASSQDGVNTEAFF. The chain combines TRBV4-1 with TRBJ1-1; D remains unclear. Trimming removed 0 bases from V and 0 bases from J, with 5 bases in between. Per germline, CDR1 MGHRA and CDR2 YSYEKL. This CDR3 spans 14 amino acids.

J is TRBJ2-5 and V is TRBV10-1; perhaps TRBD1 as D (6 bases). CDR3 length: 15 amino acids. V was shortened by 3 bases and J by 1 base, with 12 bases between the two germline ends. Germline CDR1 reads WNHNN; CDR2 reads SYGVQD (reference sequence). The CDR3 here is CASSDTQGRQETQYF. CDR3 bases: TGCGCCAGCAGTGACACACAGGGCCGCCAAGAGACCCAGTACTTC.

This clone turned up a few times. The chain joins TRBV29-1 to TRBJ2-2, with D perhaps being TRBD1 or TRBD2 (6 bases each). This CDR3 spans 16 amino acids. Trimming took 6 bases from V and 1 from J, leaving 18 bases between them. The germline gives CDR1 SQVTM, CDR2 ANQGSEA. CDR3 residues: CSVLNTGGGNTGELFF. CDR3 DNA: TGCAGCGTGCTAAACACCGGGGGCGGGAACACCGGGGAGCTGTTTTTT.